Shown below are 19 T cell receptor beta chains from a single sample sequenced in a study of CD8+ T cells in alopecia areata. Isolated RNA was reverse transcribed into cDNA used as the sequencing template. The protocol was immunoSEQ multiplex PCR, while the TCRdb copy is restricted to in-frame clones and leaves out a portion. The table has hundreds of thousands of clones, roughly 66% seen once. Treatment here: oral pan-JAK inhibitor, 5-10 mg twice daily. Material: CD4+ T cells sorted from blood, obtained at roughly week 45, from a patient treated with tofacitinib. These receptors all come from a human donor with alopecia areata.

Worth noting for this clone: This sequence may be a read error, since a much larger clone differs from it by one base. This sample also contains other DNA sequences that code for the same CDR3. V and J are TRBV7-2 and TRBJ2-5, with D unclear. The V end lost 3 bases, the J end lost 3 bases, and 2 bases lay between the germline ends. The CDR3 runs 11 residues. Per germline, CDR1 SGHTA and CDR2 FQGNSA. CDR3 sequence reads: CASSLKETQYF. CDR3 DNA sequence: TGTGCCAGCAGCTTGAAAGAGACCCAGTACTTC.

This clone was seen a single time. CDR3 sequence: CASSQDNRAGELFF. As DNA, the CDR3 is TGCGCCAGCAGCCAAGATAACAGGGCCGGGGAGCTGTTTTTT. The V gene is TRBV4-3, the J gene TRBJ2-2, with D tentatively TRBD1 (6 bases). Trimming removed 0 bases at V and 6 bases at J, with 8 bases between. Looked up from germline, CDR1 is LGHNA and CDR2 is YSLEER. The CDR3 has 14 amino acids.

As concerns this clone: This sample also contains other DNA sequences that code for the same CDR3. The V gene is TRBV30, the J gene TRBJ1-2; D is ambiguous. The V and J ends lost 0 bases and 2 bases respectively, with 7 bases between them. This CDR3 contains 13 residues. Germline assignment: CDR1 GTSNPN and CDR2 SVGIG (reference sequence). CDR3 sequence: CAWSVLGNYGYTF. CDR3 nucleotides: TGTGCCTGGAGTGTACTTGGCAACTATGGCTACACCTTC.

This chain links TRBV29-1 with TRBJ1-1; possible D gene TRBD1, 6 bases. CDR3 length: 11 residues. The V and J ends lost 7 bases and 6 bases respectively, with 12 bases between them. Germline V lookup: CDR1 SQVTM, CDR2 ANQGSEA. CDR3 region: CSAITGSEAFF. Here the CDR3 DNA reads TGCAGCGCTATAACAGGGTCTGAAGCTTTCTTT.

V usage is TRBV19 and J usage is TRBJ1-5; possibly TRBD1 for D (5 bases). The length of the CDR3 is 13 residues. Germline V gives CDR1 LNHDA, CDR2 SQIVND (reference sequence). V was trimmed by 9 bases and J by 5 bases, leaving 14 bases between them. CDR3 amino acids: CASRDSQDQPQHF. CDR3 nucleotide sequence: TGTGCCAGCCGAGACAGTCAAGATCAGCCCCAGCATTTT.

The V call is TRBV6-6, the J call TRBJ2-3; 7 bases line up with TRBD1. The CDR3 spans 14 residues. Trimming took 9 bases from V and 4 from J; bases not matched to a gene: 10. In germline, CDR1 is MNHNY, CDR2 SVGAGI (reference sequence). The CDR3 loop is CASLTGPGADTQYF. CDR3 sequence (DNA): TGTGCCAGTTTGACAGGGCCCGGGGCAGATACGCAGTATTTT.

V usage is TRBV29-1 and J usage is TRBJ1-5; D call uncertain. The germline gives CDR1 SQVTM, CDR2 ANQGSEA. V was clipped by 4 bases and J by 2 bases, with 9 bases between them. The CDR3 spans 13 residues. This CDR3 reads CSVGGRGNQPQHF. In DNA, the CDR3 is TGCAGCGTTGGTGGAAGGGGCAATCAGCCCCAGCATTTT.

This clone was seen more than once but under ten times. The genes are TRBV10-3 and TRBJ1-2; D gene ambiguous. V lost 0 bases and J 3 bases, leaving 8 bases between the germline ends. The germline CDR1 and CDR2 sequences are ENHRY and SYGVKD. The CDR3 runs 14 residues. The CDR3 region has the DNA TGTGCCATCAGTGAGTCCGGCAGCCACTATGGCTACACCTTC. Protein sequence: CAISESGSHYGYTF.

This chain uses TRBV25-1 with TRBJ1-2; no reliable D call. This CDR3 region has 12 residues. Germline assignment: CDR1 MGHDK and CDR2 SYGVNS. V lost 7 bases, J lost 8 bases, and 14 bases lay in between. The CDR3: CASKDVTGGYTF. As DNA, the CDR3 is TGTGCCAGCAAGGATGTTACGGGCGGCTACACCTTC.

The rearrangement joins TRBV10-3 to TRBJ2-3, with D tentatively TRBD2 (5 bases). Germline loops: CDR1 ENHRY, CDR2 SYGVKD. The ends were cut back, 0 bases at V and 3 bases at J, with 7 bases in the middle. The CDR3 consists of 14 residues. CDR3 sequence: CAISESTGTDTQYF. CDR3 DNA: TGTGCCATCAGTGAGTCGACGGGGACAGATACGCAGTATTTT.

This clone was counted only a few times. This chain links TRBV29-1 with TRBJ1-1, with D unclear. Germline loops: CDR1 SQVTM, CDR2 ANQGSEA. Between the trimmed V and J ends, which lost 1 base and 5 bases, there was a span of 14 bases. The length of the CDR3 is 14 residues. DNA for the CDR3: TGCAGCGTTGAAGCGCGTTTTTCTCGGACTGAAGCTTTCTTT. Translating gives CSVEARFSRTEAFF.

This chain connects TRBV11-3 to TRBJ1-6; unclear D gene. Deletions cut 0 bases from V and 7 bases from J, with 4 bases between. Germline V gene data show CDR1 as SGHNT and CDR2 as YENEEA. This CDR3 is 13 amino acids long. This CDR3 is CASSLEENSPLHF. The CDR3 bases are TGTGCCAGCAGCTTAGAGGAGAATTCACCCCTCCACTTT. The full variable domain, with the rest looked up from reference TRBV11-3 and TRBJ1-6, is EAGVVQSPRYKIIEKKQPVAFWCNPISGHNTLYWYLQNLGQGPELLIRYENEEAVDDSQLPKDRFSAERLKGVDSTLKIQPAELGDSAVYLCASSLEENSPLHFGNGTRLTVT.

The chain is built from TRBV7-2 and TRBJ2-4; 8 positions match TRBD1. Trimming cost V 1 base and J 9 bases; bases outside gene matches: 8. The CDR3 is 15 residues long. Germline lookup yields CDR1 SGHTA and CDR2 FQGNSA. The CDR3: CASSLDRTGLSIQYF. DNA of the CDR3: TGTGCCAGCAGCTTAGACAGGACAGGGCTATCCATTCAGTACTTC.

This chain links TRBV10-3 with TRBJ2-1; weak D call: TRBD2 (5 bases). Trimming left V 0 bases short and J 5 bases short, with 5 bases between. The germline CDR1 and CDR2 sequences are ENHRY and SYGVKD. The CDR3 has 13 amino acids. CDR3 sequence (DNA): TGTGCCATCAGTGAGTCGAGGGACAATGAGCAGTTCTTC. It translates to CAISESRDNEQFF.

The chain uses TRBV29-1 and TRBJ1-2; 9 bases align to TRBD1. Germline V lookup: CDR1 SQVTM, CDR2 ANQGSEA. The CDR3 contains 12 residues. J was trimmed by 8 bases and V by 6 bases; bases with no gene match: 7. This chain's CDR3 is CSVGGQGPGYTF. In nucleotides, the CDR3 is TGCAGCGTGGGGGGACAGGGACCCGGCTACACCTTC.

This clone was detected a few times. This chain connects TRBV15 to TRBJ2-4; 10 bases map to TRBD1. The germline V gene encodes CDR1 LNHNV and CDR2 YYDKDF (reference sequence). This CDR3 spans 17 amino acids. The J segment lost 7 bases and the V segment lost 2 bases, leaving 11 bases of the junction unmatched. This CDR3 is CATSRTGTGEAWNIQYF. As DNA, the CDR3 is TGTGCCACCAGCAGAACCGGGACAGGGGAAGCGTGGAACATTCAGTACTTC.

This chain links TRBV29-1 with TRBJ1-1, with no clear D. From germline, CDR1 is SQVTM and CDR2 ANQGSEA. The CDR3 length is 13 residues. V gave up 2 bases and J gave up 10 bases, with 17 bases separating them. This CDR3 is CSVERRASPGAFF. CDR3 nucleotides: TGCAGCGTTGAACGTCGTGCCAGCCCAGGAGCTTTCTTT.

J is TRBJ1-1 and V is TRBV6-5, with unresolved D. V was pared by 6 bases and J by 0 bases, with 5 bases between. This CDR3 is built from 12 residues. Germline CDR1 is MNHEY and CDR2 is SVGAGI. The CDR3 nucleotides are TGTGCCAGCAGCGGGGTGAACACTGAAGCTTTCTTT. This sequence encodes CASSGVNTEAFF.

The V gene is TRBV30, the J gene TRBJ2-6, with 7 bases aligning to TRBD1. V trimming: 4 bases; J trimming: 12 bases; junction bases outside the gene matches: 9. Per the germline V gene, CDR1 is GTSNPN and CDR2 is SVGIG (reference sequence). CDR3 length: 13 amino acids. CDR3 nucleotides: TGTGCCTGGAATCCCCAGGGGGTAGCCGTCCTGACTTTC. This translates into CAWNPQGVAVLTF.